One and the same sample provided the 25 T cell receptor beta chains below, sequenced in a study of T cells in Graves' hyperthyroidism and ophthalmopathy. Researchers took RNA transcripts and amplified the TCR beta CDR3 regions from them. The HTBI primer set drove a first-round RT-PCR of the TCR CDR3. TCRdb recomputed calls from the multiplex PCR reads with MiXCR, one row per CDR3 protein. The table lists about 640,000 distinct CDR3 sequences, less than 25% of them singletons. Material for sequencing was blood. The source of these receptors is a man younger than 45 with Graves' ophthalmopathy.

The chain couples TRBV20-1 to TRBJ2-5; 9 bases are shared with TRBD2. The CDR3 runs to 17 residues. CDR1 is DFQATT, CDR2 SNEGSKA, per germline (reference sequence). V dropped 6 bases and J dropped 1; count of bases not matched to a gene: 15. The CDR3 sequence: CSAPPGLARRSQETQYF. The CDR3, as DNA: TGCAGTGCACCGCCTGGACTAGCGAGAAGGTCCCAAGAGACCCAGTACTTC.

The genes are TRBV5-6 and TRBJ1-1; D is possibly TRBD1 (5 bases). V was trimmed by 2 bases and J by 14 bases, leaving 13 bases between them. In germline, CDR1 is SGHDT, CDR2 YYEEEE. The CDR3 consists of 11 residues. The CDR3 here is CASSLTGTSFF. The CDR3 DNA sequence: TGTGCCAGCAGCTTAACTGGGACCTCCTTCTTT.

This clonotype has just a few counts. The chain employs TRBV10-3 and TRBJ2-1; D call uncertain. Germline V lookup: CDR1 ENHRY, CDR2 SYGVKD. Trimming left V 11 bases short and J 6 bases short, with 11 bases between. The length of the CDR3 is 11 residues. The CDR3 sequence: CAATNANEQFF. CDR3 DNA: TGTGCCGCTACCAACGCCAATGAGCAGTTCTTC.

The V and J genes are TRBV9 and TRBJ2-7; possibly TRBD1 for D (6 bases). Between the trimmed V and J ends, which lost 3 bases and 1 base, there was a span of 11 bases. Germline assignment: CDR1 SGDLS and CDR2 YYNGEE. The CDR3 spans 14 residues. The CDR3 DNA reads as TGTGCCAGCAGCGCCAAACAGGGATCCTACGAGCAGTACTTC. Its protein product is CASSAKQGSYEQYF.

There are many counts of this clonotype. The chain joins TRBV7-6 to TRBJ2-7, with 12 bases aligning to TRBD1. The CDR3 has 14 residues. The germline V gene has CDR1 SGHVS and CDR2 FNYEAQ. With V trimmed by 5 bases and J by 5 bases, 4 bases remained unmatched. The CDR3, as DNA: TGTGCCAGCAGCCCGGGACAGGGGGCCGACGAGCAGTACTTC. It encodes CASSPGQGADEQYF.

In DNA form, the CDR3 reads TGTGCCAGTAACGGGGAACAGGGAGGAGGGAACTTACATCAGCCCCAGCATTTT. It specifies CASNGEQGGGNLHQPQHF. The chain joins TRBV19 to TRBJ1-5; D is perhaps TRBD1 (6 bases). CDR3 length equals 18 residues. Germline CDR1 LNHDA, CDR2 SQIVND (reference sequence). V was trimmed by 7 bases and J by 5 bases, leaving 27 bases between them. The variable domain in full, completed from reference TRBV19 and TRBJ1-5, reads DGGITQSPKYLFRKEGQNVTLSCEQNLNHDAMYWYRQDPGQGLRLIYYSQIVNDFQKGDIAEGYSVSREKKESFPLTVTSAQKNPTAFYLCASNGEQGGGNLHQPQHFGDGTRLSIL.

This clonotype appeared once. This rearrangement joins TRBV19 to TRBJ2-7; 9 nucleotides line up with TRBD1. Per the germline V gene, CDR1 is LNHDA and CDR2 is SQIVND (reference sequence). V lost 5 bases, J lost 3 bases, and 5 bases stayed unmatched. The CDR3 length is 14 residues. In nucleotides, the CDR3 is TGTGCCAGTAGTCGCCGGGACAGGGACTACGAGCAGTACTTC. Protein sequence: CASSRRDRDYEQYF.

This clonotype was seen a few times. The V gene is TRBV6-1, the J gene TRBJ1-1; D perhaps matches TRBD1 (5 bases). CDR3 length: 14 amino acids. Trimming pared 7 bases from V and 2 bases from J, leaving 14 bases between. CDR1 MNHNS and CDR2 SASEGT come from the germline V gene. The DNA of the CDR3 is TGTGCCAGCACCCTGGGGCGGATTAACACTGAAGCTTTCTTT. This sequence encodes CASTLGRINTEAFF.

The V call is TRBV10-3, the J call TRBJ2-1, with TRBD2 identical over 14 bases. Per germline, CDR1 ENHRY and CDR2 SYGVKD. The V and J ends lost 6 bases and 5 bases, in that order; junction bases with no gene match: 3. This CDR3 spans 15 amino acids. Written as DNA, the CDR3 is TGTGCCATCAGGGGGACTAGCGGGGGACACAATGAGCAGTTCTTC. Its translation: CAIRGTSGGHNEQFF.

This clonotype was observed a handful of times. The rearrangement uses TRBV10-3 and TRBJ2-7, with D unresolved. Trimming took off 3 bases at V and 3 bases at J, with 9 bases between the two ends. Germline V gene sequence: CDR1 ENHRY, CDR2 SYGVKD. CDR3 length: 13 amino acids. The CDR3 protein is CAISEVGNYEQYF. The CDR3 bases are TGTGCCATCAGTGAAGTCGGTAACTACGAGCAGTACTTC.

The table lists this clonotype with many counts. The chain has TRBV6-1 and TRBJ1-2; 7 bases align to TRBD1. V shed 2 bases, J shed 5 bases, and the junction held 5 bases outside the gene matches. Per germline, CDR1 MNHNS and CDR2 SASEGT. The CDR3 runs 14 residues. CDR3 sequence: CASSEQGVGYGYTF. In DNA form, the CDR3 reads TGTGCCAGCAGTGAACAGGGGGTAGGGTATGGCTACACCTTC.

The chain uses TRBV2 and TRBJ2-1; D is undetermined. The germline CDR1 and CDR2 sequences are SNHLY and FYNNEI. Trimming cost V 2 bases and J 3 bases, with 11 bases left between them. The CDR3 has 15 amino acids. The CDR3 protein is CASSEYQPLYNEQFF. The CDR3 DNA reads TGTGCCAGCAGTGAATACCAGCCCCTCTACAATGAGCAGTTCTTC.

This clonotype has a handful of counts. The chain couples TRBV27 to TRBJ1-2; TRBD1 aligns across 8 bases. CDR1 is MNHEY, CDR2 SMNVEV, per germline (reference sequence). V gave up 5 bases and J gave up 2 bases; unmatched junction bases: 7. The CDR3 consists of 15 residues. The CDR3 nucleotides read TGTGCCAGCAGTCCCTTCAGGGGGCAGAACTATGGCTACACCTTC. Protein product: CASSPFRGQNYGYTF.

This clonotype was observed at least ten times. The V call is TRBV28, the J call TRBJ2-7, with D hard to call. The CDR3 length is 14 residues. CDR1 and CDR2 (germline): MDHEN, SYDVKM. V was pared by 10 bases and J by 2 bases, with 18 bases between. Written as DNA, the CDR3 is TGTGCCATCAAAGGACCGGGTGAGGCCTACGAGCAGTACTTC. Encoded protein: CAIKGPGEAYEQYF.

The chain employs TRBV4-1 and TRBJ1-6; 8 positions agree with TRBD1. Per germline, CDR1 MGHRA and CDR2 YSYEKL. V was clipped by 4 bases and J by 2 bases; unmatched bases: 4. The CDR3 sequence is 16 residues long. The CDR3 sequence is CASSREGQAYNSPLHF. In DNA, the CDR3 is TGCGCCAGCAGCCGGGAGGGACAGGCCTATAATTCACCCCTCCACTTT.

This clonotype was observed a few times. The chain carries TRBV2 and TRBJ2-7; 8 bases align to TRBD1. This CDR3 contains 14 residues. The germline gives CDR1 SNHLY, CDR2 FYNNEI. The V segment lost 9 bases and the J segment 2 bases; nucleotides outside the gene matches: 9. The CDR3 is CARQNGTGAYEQYF. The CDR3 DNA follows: TGTGCCAGGCAAAACGGGACAGGAGCCTACGAGCAGTACTTC.

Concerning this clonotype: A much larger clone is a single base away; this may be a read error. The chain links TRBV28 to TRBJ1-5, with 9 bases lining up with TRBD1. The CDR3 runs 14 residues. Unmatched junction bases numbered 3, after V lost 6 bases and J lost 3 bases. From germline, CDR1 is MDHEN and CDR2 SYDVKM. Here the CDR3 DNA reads TGTGCCAGCAGGGGACAGGGACACAATCAGCCCCAGCATTTT. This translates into CASRGQGHNQPQHF.

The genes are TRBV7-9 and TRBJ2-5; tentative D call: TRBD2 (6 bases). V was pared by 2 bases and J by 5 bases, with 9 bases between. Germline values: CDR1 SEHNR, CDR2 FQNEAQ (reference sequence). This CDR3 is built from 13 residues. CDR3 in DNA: TGTGCCAGCAGCTTAAATAGCGGCGAGACCCAGTACTTC. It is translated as CASSLNSGETQYF.

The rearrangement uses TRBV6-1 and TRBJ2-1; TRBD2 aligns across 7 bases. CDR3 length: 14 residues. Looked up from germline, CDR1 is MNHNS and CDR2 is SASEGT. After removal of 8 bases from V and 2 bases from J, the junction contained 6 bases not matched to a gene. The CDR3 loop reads CASCGSLTYNEQFF. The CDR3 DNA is TGTGCCAGCTGCGGGAGCCTTACCTACAATGAGCAGTTCTTC.

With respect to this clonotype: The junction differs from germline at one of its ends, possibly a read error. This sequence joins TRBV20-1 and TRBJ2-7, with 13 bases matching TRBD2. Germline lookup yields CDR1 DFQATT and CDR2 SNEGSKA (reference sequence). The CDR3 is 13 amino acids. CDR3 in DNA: TGCAGTGCTTGGACTAGCGGGAGCTACGAGCGGTACTTC. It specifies CSAWTSGSYERYF.

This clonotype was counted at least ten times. The DNA for the CDR3 is TGTGCCAGCAGTGACCCCGTCGGGTACGAGCAGTACTTC. This gives the protein CASSDPVGYEQYF. The genes are TRBV2 and TRBJ2-7; no reliable D call. This CDR3 spans 13 amino acids. In germline, CDR1 is SNHLY, CDR2 FYNNEI. Between the trimmed V and J ends, which lost 3 bases and 4 bases, there was a span of 10 bases.

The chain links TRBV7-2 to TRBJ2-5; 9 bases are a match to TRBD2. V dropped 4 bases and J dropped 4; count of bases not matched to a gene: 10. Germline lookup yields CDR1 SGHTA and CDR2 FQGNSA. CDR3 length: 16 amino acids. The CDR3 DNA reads TGTGCCAGCAGCTCCCGAGGCGGGAGGGGAGGAGAGACCCAGTACTTC. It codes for CASSSRGGRGGETQYF.

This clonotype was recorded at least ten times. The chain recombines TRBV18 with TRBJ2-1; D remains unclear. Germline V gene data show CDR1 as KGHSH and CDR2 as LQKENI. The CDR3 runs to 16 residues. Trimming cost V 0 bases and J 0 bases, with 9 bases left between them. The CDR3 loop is CASSPPPIISYNEQFF. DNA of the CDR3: TGTGCCAGCTCACCACCTCCTATTATCTCCTACAATGAGCAGTTCTTC.

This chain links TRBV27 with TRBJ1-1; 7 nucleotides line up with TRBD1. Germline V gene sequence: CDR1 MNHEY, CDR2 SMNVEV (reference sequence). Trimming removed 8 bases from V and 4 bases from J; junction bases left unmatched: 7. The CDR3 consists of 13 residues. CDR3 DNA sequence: TGTGCCAGCGGACAGGCCGCGGGCACTGAAGCTTTCTTT. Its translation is CASGQAAGTEAFF.

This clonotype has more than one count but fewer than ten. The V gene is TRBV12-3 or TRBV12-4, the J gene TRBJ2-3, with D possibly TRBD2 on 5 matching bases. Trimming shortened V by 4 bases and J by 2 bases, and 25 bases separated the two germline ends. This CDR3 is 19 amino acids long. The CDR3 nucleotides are TGTGCCAGCAGTTCCCCCTTCTCTTACCGAGAGGGCGACACAGATACGCAGTATTTT. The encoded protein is CASSSPFSYREGDTDTQYF.